The TCR beta chain under discussion was sequenced for a study of blood T cells in healthy people across ages. The authors ran a second PCR of about 7 to 11 cycles using a sample-barcoded 5' primer and a J-beta primer mix. TCRdb re-derived calls from the 5' RACE reads in MiXCR, one entry per CDR3 protein. Among about 640,000 distinct CDR3 sequences listed, approximately 30% were seen once. V was shortened by 0 bases and J by 4 bases, with 18 bases between the two germline ends. The CDR3 spans 16 residues. CDR1 and CDR2 (germline): DFQATT, SNEGSKA (reference sequence). The receptor was isolated from an elderly woman in good health. The specimen was blood. The V and J genes are TRBV20-1 and TRBJ1-2, with D possibly being TRBD1 (5 bases). As DNA, the CDR3 is TGCAGTGCTAGAGATAAACGAAAGACAGAGATCTATGGCTACACCTTC. Protein sequence: CSARDKRKTEIYGYTF.